The rows below give T cell receptor beta chains drawn from one sample of a study of blood T cell repertoires in COVID-19. TCRdb keeps only in-frame clones here, not all; method: immunoSEQ multiplex PCR. The sample yields about 150,000 clones, about 85% seen once. The sample comprised peripheral blood. These receptor sequences come from a man at least 80 years old with COVID-19, enrolled during active disease. The CDR3 runs from the conserved cysteine through the conserved F or W. The D gene is left open where the match is weak. Clone size is given for some rows only: seen once, a few or many times, or a class if the clone is expanded.

abundance: NA
v_gene: TRBV7-8
j_gene: TRBJ1-1
d_gene: NA
CDR3aa: CASSSRQGVGTEAFF
CDR3nt: TGTGCCAGCAGCTCCCGTCAGGGCGTGGGCACTGAAGCTTTCTTT

abundance: NA
v_gene: TRBV7-2
j_gene: TRBJ1-2
d_gene: NA
CDR3aa: CASSLVQVDGYTF
CDR3nt: TGTGCCAGCAGCTTAGTGCAGGTGGATGGCTACACCTTC

abundance: NA
v_gene: TRBV5-5
j_gene: TRBJ1-2
d_gene: TRBD1
CDR3aa: CASSSGGNYGYTF
CDR3nt: TGTGCCAGCAGCTCAGGGGGTAACTATGGCTACACCTTC

abundance: NA
v_gene: TRBV3-1/TRBV3-2
j_gene: TRBJ1-5
d_gene: TRBD1
CDR3aa: CASSRQGTQPQHF
CDR3nt: TGTGCCAGCAGCCGACAGGGCACTCAGCCCCAGCATTTT

abundance: NA
v_gene: TRBV5-4
j_gene: TRBJ2-1
d_gene: NA
CDR3aa: CASSRQEDNEQFF
CDR3nt: TGTGCCAGCAGCCGACAGGAGGACAATGAGCAGTTCTTC

abundance: once
v_gene: TRBV5-6
j_gene: TRBJ2-3
d_gene: TRBD2
CDR3aa: CASSLVSGAYTDTQYF
CDR3nt: TGTGCCAGCAGCTTGGTTAGCGGGGCATACACAGATACGCAGTATTTT

abundance: NA
v_gene: TRBV18
j_gene: TRBJ2-3
d_gene: NA
CDR3aa: CASSQTRDTLRTDTQYF
CDR3nt: TGTGCCAGCTCCCAGACACGGGACACCCTTAGGACAGATACGCAGTATTTT

abundance: NA
v_gene: TRBV19
j_gene: TRBJ1-5
d_gene: TRBD1
CDR3aa: CASSISGTGGQPQHF
CDR3nt: TGTGCCAGTAGTATCTCCGGGACAGGGGGTCAGCCCCAGCATTTT

abundance: NA
v_gene: TRBV2
j_gene: TRBJ2-3
d_gene: NA
CDR3aa: CASSTEGDRDTQYF
CDR3nt: TGTGCCAGCAGTACCGAGGGGGATAGAGATACGCAGTATTTT

abundance: NA
v_gene: TRBV5-4
j_gene: TRBJ1-1
d_gene: TRBD1
CDR3aa: CASSPRTGGNTEAFF
CDR3nt: TGTGCCAGCAGCCCGCGGACAGGGGGGAACACTGAAGCTTTCTTT

abundance: NA
v_gene: TRBV10-3
j_gene: TRBJ1-5
d_gene: NA
CDR3aa: CAISAREGQPQHF
CDR3nt: TGTGCCATCAGTGCACGGGAGGGTCAGCCCCAGCATTTT

abundance: once
v_gene: TRBV7-2
j_gene: TRBJ2-7
d_gene: NA
CDR3aa: CASSPRDGSYEQYF
CDR3nt: TGTGCCAGCAGCCCGCGGGACGGATCCTACGAGCAGTACTTC

abundance: NA
v_gene: TRBV5-6
j_gene: TRBJ1-4
d_gene: NA
CDR3aa: CASSLSPGGYVEKLFF
CDR3nt: TGTGCCAGCAGCCTATCCCCTGGGGGGTATGTTGAAAAACTGTTTTTT

abundance: NA
v_gene: TRBV7-9
j_gene: TRBJ1-1
d_gene: NA
CDR3aa: CASSLDTNRRNTEAFF
CDR3nt: TGTGCCAGCAGCTTAGATACGAACAGGAGGAACACTGAAGCTTTCTTT

abundance: once
v_gene: TRBV15
j_gene: TRBJ1-6
d_gene: TRBD1
CDR3aa: CATRTGVYNSPLHF
CDR3nt: TGTGCCACCCGGACAGGGGTGTATAATTCACCCCTCCACTTT

abundance: NA
v_gene: TRBV5-1
j_gene: TRBJ1-5
d_gene: NA
CDR3aa: CASSLAGESNQPQHF
CDR3nt: TGCGCCAGCAGCTTGGCAGGGGAGAGCAATCAGCCCCAGCATTTT

abundance: NA
v_gene: TRBV11-2
j_gene: TRBJ1-6
d_gene: TRBD1
CDR3aa: CASSPGTANSPLHF
CDR3nt: TGTGCCAGCAGCCCAGGGACAGCCAATTCACCCCTCCACTTT

abundance: NA
v_gene: TRBV4-3
j_gene: TRBJ2-1
d_gene: TRBD1
CDR3aa: CASSQDRAHEQFF
CDR3nt: TGCGCCAGCAGCCAGGACAGGGCCCATGAGCAGTTCTTC

abundance: NA
v_gene: TRBV6-5
j_gene: TRBJ1-6
d_gene: NA
CDR3aa: CASSIDELRGSPLHF
CDR3nt: TGTGCCAGCAGCATCGACGAACTGCGAGGTTCACCCCTCCACTTT

abundance: NA
v_gene: TRBV6-6
j_gene: TRBJ1-5
d_gene: NA
CDR3aa: CASSYSIRSGNQPQHF
CDR3nt: TGTGCCAGCAGTTACTCGATTAGATCGGGGAACCAGCCCCAGCATTTT

abundance: once
v_gene: TRBV27
j_gene: TRBJ1-1
d_gene: NA
CDR3aa: CASSSGGRRNTEAFF
CDR3nt: TGTGCCAGCAGTTCCGGGGGGCGAAGGAACACTGAAGCTTTCTTT

abundance: NA
v_gene: TRBV5-1
j_gene: TRBJ2-7
d_gene: NA
CDR3aa: CASSPGRVPDEQYF
CDR3nt: TGCGCCAGCAGTCCGGGCAGGGTTCCTGACGAGCAGTACTTC

abundance: NA
v_gene: TRBV7-6
j_gene: TRBJ1-1
d_gene: NA
CDR3aa: CASSWRAGQTEAFF
CDR3nt: TGTGCCAGCAGCTGGAGGGCGGGTCAGACTGAAGCTTTCTTT

abundance: NA
v_gene: TRBV7-2
j_gene: TRBJ2-5
d_gene: TRBD2
CDR3aa: CASSFLAEPGETQYF
CDR3nt: TGTGCCAGCAGCTTCCTAGCGGAGCCGGGAGAGACCCAGTACTTC

abundance: NA
v_gene: TRBV7-3
j_gene: TRBJ2-3
d_gene: TRBD2
CDR3aa: CASKIGGSTDTQYF
CDR3nt: TGTGCCAGCAAGATCGGGGGGAGCACAGATACGCAGTATTTT

abundance: NA
v_gene: TRBV5-6
j_gene: TRBJ1-2
d_gene: NA
CDR3aa: CASSLGGQIGYGYTF
CDR3nt: TGTGCCAGCAGCTTGGGTGGACAGATCGGCTATGGCTACACCTTC

abundance: NA
v_gene: TRBV6-5
j_gene: TRBJ1-3
d_gene: NA
CDR3aa: CASTGRGYGNTIYF
CDR3nt: TGTGCCAGCACGGGCAGGGGATACGGAAACACCATATATTTT

abundance: NA
v_gene: TRBV5-5
j_gene: TRBJ1-1
d_gene: NA
CDR3aa: CASSSFGKTKNTEAFF
CDR3nt: TGTGCCAGCAGCTCCTTCGGGAAGACAAAGAACACTGAAGCTTTCTTT

abundance: NA
v_gene: TRBV18
j_gene: TRBJ1-3
d_gene: NA
CDR3aa: CASSPPPLSSGNTIYF
CDR3nt: TGTGCCAGCTCACCACCGCCTCTGAGCTCTGGAAACACCATATATTTT

abundance: NA
v_gene: TRBV18
j_gene: TRBJ1-1
d_gene: NA
CDR3aa: CASSPSDTRGVAFF
CDR3nt: TGTGCCAGCTCACCATCCGACACAAGGGGTGTCGCTTTCTTT

abundance: NA
v_gene: TRBV4-2
j_gene: TRBJ2-7
d_gene: NA
CDR3aa: CASSQDETELPYF
CDR3nt: TGTGCCAGCAGCCAGGATGAAACGGAGCTACCTTACTTC

abundance: NA
v_gene: TRBV20-1
j_gene: TRBJ1-2
d_gene: NA
CDR3aa: CSASEGPGDYGYTF
CDR3nt: TGCAGTGCTAGTGAGGGCCCAGGGGACTATGGCTACACCTTC

abundance: NA
v_gene: TRBV6-5
j_gene: TRBJ1-3
d_gene: NA
CDR3aa: CASSFSAASGNTIYF
CDR3nt: TGTGCCAGCAGTTTCAGTGCTGCCTCTGGAAACACCATATATTTT

abundance: NA
v_gene: TRBV3-1/TRBV3-2
j_gene: TRBJ2-7
d_gene: TRBD1
CDR3aa: CASSPTGLREQYF
CDR3nt: TGTGCCAGCAGCCCGACAGGGTTGAGGGAGCAGTACTTC

abundance: NA
v_gene: TRBV19
j_gene: TRBJ1-5
d_gene: NA
CDR3aa: CASSGPGAIQPQHF
CDR3nt: TGTGCCAGTAGTGGGCCAGGGGCCATTCAGCCCCAGCATTTT

abundance: NA
v_gene: TRBV19
j_gene: TRBJ2-7
d_gene: TRBD1
CDR3aa: CASSIPGTAYEQYF
CDR3nt: TGTGCCAGTAGTATCCCCGGGACAGCCTACGAGCAGTACTTC

abundance: NA
v_gene: TRBV7-9
j_gene: TRBJ1-2
d_gene: NA
CDR3aa: CASSFGGRPGYTF
CDR3nt: TGTGCCAGCAGCTTCGGGGGACGCCCAGGCTACACCTTC

abundance: NA
v_gene: TRBV19
j_gene: TRBJ1-1
d_gene: NA
CDR3aa: CASSPRQATEAFF
CDR3nt: TGTGCCAGTAGTCCCCGACAGGCCACTGAAGCTTTCTTT

abundance: NA
v_gene: TRBV10-2
j_gene: TRBJ2-3
d_gene: TRBD2
CDR3aa: CASSTASGTDTQYF
CDR3nt: TGCGCCAGCAGTACGGCTAGCGGGACAGATACGCAGTATTTT

abundance: NA
v_gene: TRBV4-1
j_gene: TRBJ2-1
d_gene: NA
CDR3aa: CASSQDGVYNEQFF
CDR3nt: TGCGCCAGCAGCCAAGACGGGGTCTACAATGAGCAGTTCTTC

abundance: NA
v_gene: TRBV6-5
j_gene: TRBJ1-5
d_gene: NA
CDR3aa: CASSVGIPSNQPQHF
CDR3nt: TGTGCCAGCAGCGTCGGGATCCCTAGCAATCAGCCCCAGCATTTT

abundance: NA
v_gene: TRBV5-4
j_gene: TRBJ2-5
d_gene: TRBD2
CDR3aa: CASSLGGLAGARVETQYF
CDR3nt: TGTGCCAGCAGCTTGGGGGGACTAGCGGGGGCTCGGGTAGAGACCCAGTACTTC

abundance: NA
v_gene: TRBV14
j_gene: TRBJ1-2
d_gene: NA
CDR3aa: CASSQARDIKDF
CDR3nt: TGTGCCAGCAGCCAAGCCCGGGACATTAAAGACTTC

abundance: NA
v_gene: TRBV11-3
j_gene: TRBJ1-1
d_gene: TRBD1
CDR3aa: CASSSLGGTVNTEAFF
CDR3nt: TGTGCCAGCAGCTCGTTAGGGGGGACAGTCAACACTGAAGCTTTCTTT

abundance: NA
v_gene: TRBV10-3
j_gene: TRBJ1-1
d_gene: TRBD1
CDR3aa: CAISEGQGFAEAFF
CDR3nt: TGTGCCATCAGTGAAGGACAGGGGTTCGCTGAAGCTTTCTTT

abundance: NA
v_gene: TRBV11-3
j_gene: TRBJ2-3
d_gene: NA
CDR3aa: CASSPGSGRGDTQYF
CDR3nt: TGTGCCAGCAGCCCCGGCTCAGGGCGGGGAGATACGCAGTATTTT

abundance: NA
v_gene: TRBV5-1
j_gene: TRBJ2-5
d_gene: TRBD2
CDR3aa: CASNSGLAGETQYF
CDR3nt: TGCGCCAGCAACTCAGGACTAGCGGGTGAGACCCAGTACTTC

abundance: NA
v_gene: TRBV6-6
j_gene: TRBJ1-4
d_gene: NA
CDR3aa: CASSGEEKLFF
CDR3nt: TGTGCCAGCAGTGGGGAGGAAAAACTGTTTTTT

abundance: NA
v_gene: TRBV6-5
j_gene: TRBJ1-2
d_gene: NA
CDR3aa: CASSFYLRGAEGYTF
CDR3nt: TGTGCCAGCAGTTTCTACTTGCGCGGGGCGGAGGGCTACACCTTC

abundance: NA
v_gene: TRBV5-1
j_gene: TRBJ2-7
d_gene: TRBD2
CDR3aa: CASSWTSGVYEQYF
CDR3nt: TGCGCCAGCAGTTGGACTAGCGGGGTTTACGAGCAGTACTTC

abundance: NA
v_gene: TRBV7-2
j_gene: TRBJ1-2
d_gene: TRBD1
CDR3aa: CASSSGQGDYGYTF
CDR3nt: TGTGCCAGCAGCTCCGGACAGGGCGACTATGGCTACACCTTC

abundance: NA
v_gene: TRBV6-5
j_gene: TRBJ2-5
d_gene: TRBD2
CDR3aa: CASRTSGGEETQYF
CDR3nt: TGTGCCAGCAGGACTAGCGGGGGGGAAGAGACCCAGTACTTC

abundance: NA
v_gene: TRBV4-1
j_gene: TRBJ2-1
d_gene: NA
CDR3aa: CASSQDATADNEQFF
CDR3nt: TGCGCCAGCAGCCAAGATGCAACGGCGGACAATGAGCAGTTCTTC

abundance: NA
v_gene: TRBV6-5
j_gene: TRBJ1-4
d_gene: NA
CDR3aa: CASSDGGGIEKLFF
CDR3nt: TGTGCCAGCTCAGATGGGGGAGGAATTGAAAAACTGTTTTTT

abundance: NA
v_gene: TRBV6-1
j_gene: TRBJ2-2
d_gene: TRBD1
CDR3aa: CASSDRGPYTGELFF
CDR3nt: TGTGCCAGCAGTGACAGGGGGCCTTATACCGGGGAGCTGTTTTTT